This T cell receptor (beta chain) stems from a study of early T cells in non-severe SARS-CoV-2 infection. Study background: Whole-blood bulk RNA, unsorted, was sequenced, and chains were unpaired.

Unique molecular identifiers were added to individual cDNA molecules. TCRdb reprocessed the 5' RACE reads with MiXCR, giving one entry per CDR3 protein. The repertoire consists of roughly 110,000 distinct CDR3 sequences, with roughly 10% occurring once and the leading ten covering roughly 7.5%. Points from the study as a whole: The VDJdb matching leaned toward anti-spike CD8 responses and overlooked private and CD4 specificities.

This clonotype showed up many times. Its matching antigen is unknown. Sequenced input: whole blood. This receptor was taken from an adult who was a healthcare worker with PCR-confirmed SARS-CoV-2 infection or an uninfected control (not recorded which).

The CDR3 here is CSATKTDRVLYGYTF. In DNA form, the CDR3 reads TGCAGTGCCACCAAAACGGACAGGGTGTTGTATGGCTACACCTTC. This rearrangement joins TRBV20-1 to TRBJ1-2; 8 nucleotides line up with TRBD1. Germline assignment: CDR1 DFQATT and CDR2 SNEGSKA (reference sequence). V shed 6 bases and J 5 bases; nucleotides not matched to a gene: 14. This CDR3 contains 15 residues.